This TCR beta chain was profiled in a study of OX40 agonist ivuxolimab in advanced cancers. The repertoire was sequenced with immunoSEQ multiplex PCR; TCRdb's copy has only in-frame clones and lacks some. The sample yields around 45,000 clones, about four fifths seen once. The receptor comes from an adult with an advanced solid tumor such as melanoma, head and neck, liver or kidney cancer. The starting material was CD4+ or CD8+ T cells sorted from blood, obtained in a trial of the OX40 agonist ivuxolimab.

CDR3 nucleotide sequence: TGTGCCAGCGAAGGACTAGCGGGAAGTATGTACGAGCAGTACTTC. It codes for CASEGLAGSMYEQYF. The chain has TRBV7-8 and TRBJ2-7, with 12 bases fitting TRBD2. CDR1 is SGHVS and CDR2 is FQNEAQ in the germline V gene. The CDR3 totals 15 residues. Unmatched junction bases numbered 9, after V lost 8 bases and J lost 4 bases. The full variable domain, its missing parts supplied by reference TRBV7-8 and TRBJ2-7, is GAGVSQSPRYKVAKRGQDVALRCDPISGHVSLFWYQQALGQGPEFLTYFQNEAQLDKSGLPSDRFFAERPEGSVSTLKIQRTQQEDSAVYLCASEGLAGSMYEQYFGPGTRLTVT.